This entry lists 9 T cell receptor beta chains sequenced from one sample in a study of OX40 agonist ivuxolimab in advanced cancers. The method was immunoSEQ multiplex PCR; TCRdb's version includes in-frame clones alone and lacks a portion of them. Here the sample spans some 20,000 clones, over 75% being singletons. The sample here was CD4+ or CD8+ T cells sorted from blood, taken in a trial of the OX40 agonist ivuxolimab. The receptors originated from an adult with an advanced solid tumor such as melanoma, head and neck, liver or kidney cancer.

The genes are TRBV25-1 and TRBJ2-7; a weak D match, TRBD1 (6 bases). V lost 7 bases and J lost 1, with 11 bases in between. The germline V gene has CDR1 MGHDK and CDR2 SYGVNS. The CDR3 spans 13 residues. The CDR3 is CASTRGGSYEQYF. The CDR3 DNA follows: TGTGCCAGCACCAGGGGTGGTTCCTACGAGCAGTACTTC.

This chain uses TRBV19 with TRBJ2-3; the D is unclear. CDR3 length: 16 residues. Germline CDR1 is LNHDA and CDR2 is SQIVND (reference sequence). Trimming pared 9 bases from V and 2 bases from J, leaving 21 bases between. The CDR3: CASSEPVGPNTDTQYF. The CDR3 DNA is TGTGCCAGCAGTGAGCCGGTGGGCCCGAACACAGATACGCAGTATTTT. Using reference TRBV19 and TRBJ2-3 for the parts outside the CDR3, the full variable domain is DGGITQSPKYLFRKEGQNVTLSCEQNLNHDAMYWYRQDPGQGLRLIYYSQIVNDFQKGDIAEGYSVSREKKESFPLTVTSAQKNPTAFYLCASSEPVGPNTDTQYFGPGTRLTVL.

The chain couples TRBV27 to TRBJ2-5; possibly TRBD1 for D (5 bases). The J call may be wrong; the DNA end is better matched by TRBJ2-7. Germline loops: CDR1 MNHEY, CDR2 SMNVEV (reference sequence). The CDR3 is made up of 18 amino acids. The CDR3 bases are TGTGCCAGCAGTTTAGGGGCACCTTGGAGCTACTCATCCTACGAGCAGTACTTC. Amino acid sequence: CASSLGAPWSYSSYEQYF.

This clone was observed a handful of times. The chain joins TRBV19 to TRBJ1-1, with D possibly being TRBD1 (6 bases). The CDR3 spans 13 residues. V was clipped by 4 bases and J by 8 bases, with 14 bases between them. Germline V gene lookup returns CDR1 LNHDA and CDR2 SQIVND (reference sequence). The CDR3 DNA is TGTGCCAGTAGTACCGCACAGGGAGCCGAAGCTTTCTTT. It specifies CASSTAQGAEAFF.

This clone showed up just a few times. V is TRBV7-9 and J is TRBJ1-5; 7 bases fit TRBD1. The length of the CDR3 is 15 residues. Trimming took 8 bases from V and 6 from J; bases not matched to a gene: 13. CDR1 SEHNR and CDR2 FQNEAQ come from the germline V gene (reference sequence). CDR3 in DNA: TGTGCCAGCTCAGTTGACAGGGAACCAGGTCAGCCCCAGCATTTT. It codes for CASSVDREPGQPQHF.

V gene TRBV19 combines with J gene TRBJ1-5, with 7 bases identical to TRBD1. CDR3 length: 15 residues. CDR1 LNHDA and CDR2 SQIVND come from the germline V gene (reference sequence). The V and J ends lost 5 bases and 5 bases, in that order; junction bases with no gene match: 9. CDR3 nucleotides: TGTGCCAGTAGTCCAAGGACAGGCACGTATCAGCCCCAGCATTTT. Protein: CASSPRTGTYQPQHF.

This chain uses TRBV14 with TRBJ2-1; D is uncertain. The CDR3 consists of 11 residues. Trimming cost V 4 bases and J 5 bases, with 3 bases left between them. The V gene's germline CDR1 is SGHDN and CDR2 FVKESK. CDR3 bases: TGTGCCAGCAGCCTAAACAATGAGCAGTTCTTC. It translates to CASSLNNEQFF.

V is TRBV27 and J is TRBJ2-1; 13 nucleotides match TRBD2. This CDR3 has 17 amino acids. The V segment lost 5 bases and the J segment 9 bases; nucleotides outside the gene matches: 13. Germline V gene data show CDR1 as MNHEY and CDR2 as SMNVEV (reference sequence). CDR3 in amino acids: CASSPTPGLAGLGEQFF. For the CDR3, the DNA is TGTGCCAGCAGTCCCACTCCGGGACTAGCGGGACTGGGTGAGCAGTTCTTC.

This clone has just one count. The chain employs TRBV9 and TRBJ2-1, with 8 bases lining up with TRBD1. With V trimmed by 0 bases and J by 7 bases, 6 bases remained unmatched. Germline V CDR1 and CDR2: SGDLS, YYNGEE. CDR3 length equals 15 residues. CDR3 protein: CASSVVTGGINEQFF. CDR3 in DNA: TGTGCCAGCAGCGTAGTTACAGGGGGGATAAATGAGCAGTTCTTC.